The 27 T cell receptor beta chains reported below all come from one sample, sequenced in a study of graft-versus-host responses after intestinal transplantation. TCRdb keeps only in-frame clones here, not all; method: immunoSEQ multiplex PCR. The profile shows roughly 110,000 clones, roughly 86% of them singletons. Which antigens these TCRs recognize remains unknown. The material was unstimulated CD4+ T cells sorted from spleen or lymph node cells, obtained before transplant. These receptors were collected from a human donor who was the organ donor for an intestinal transplant.

This chain connects TRBV11-3 to TRBJ2-5, with D possibly being TRBD1 or TRBD2 (5 bases each). CDR1 SGHNT and CDR2 YENEEA come from the germline V gene. There are 15 residues in the CDR3. V shed 0 bases and J shed 7 bases, with 15 bases lying between them. CDR3 in DNA: TGTGCCAGCAGCTTAGAGGGGGACGGAACTTCGACCCAGTACTTC. Its translation is CASSLEGDGTSTQYF.

This clone was recorded only once. The CDR3 nucleotides read TGTGCCAGCAGGGAAACAGGAAAGAAGGCTGAAGCTTTCTTT. Residues: CASRETGKKAEAFF. The chain couples TRBV2 to TRBJ1-1; TRBD1 is a possible D gene (5 bases). Trimming removed 6 bases from V and 6 bases from J, with 17 bases in between. This CDR3 has 14 amino acids. Germline values: CDR1 SNHLY, CDR2 FYNNEI.

The chain's CDR3 is CASSALGATSPLHF. CDR3 coding DNA: TGTGCCAGCAGTGCCCTTGGGGCAACCTCACCCCTCCACTTT. V and J are TRBV6-1 and TRBJ1-6, with D maybe TRBD1 (5 bases). V lost 4 bases and J 10 bases, leaving 14 bases between the germline ends. Germline CDR1 reads MNHNS; CDR2 reads SASEGT. The CDR3 totals 14 residues.

This clone appeared a single time. The V and J genes are TRBV6-1 and TRBJ2-1; 14 bases map to TRBD2. The V segment lost 4 bases and the J segment 7 bases; nucleotides outside the gene matches: 9. The CDR3 has 17 residues. Germline CDR1 is MNHNS and CDR2 is SASEGT. The CDR3 bases are TGTGCCAGCAGTGGAAGAGAGGGACTAGCGGGAGCTAATGAGCAGTTCTTC. Translated, it gives CASSGREGLAGANEQFF.

This chain connects TRBV30 to TRBJ2-6; the D gene could be TRBD1 or TRBD2 (6 bases each). Germline V gene lookup returns CDR1 GTSNPN and CDR2 SVGIG (reference sequence). Trimming cost V 0 bases and J 2 bases, with 17 bases left between them. The CDR3 has 18 residues. The CDR3 sequence: CAWSVLSLRGAGANVLTF. In DNA, the CDR3 is TGTGCCTGGAGTGTACTTTCATTGAGGGGGGCTGGGGCCAACGTCCTGACTTTC.

The rearrangement uses TRBV19 and TRBJ2-1; D is unresolved. The CDR3 totals 11 residues. Germline V gene sequence: CDR1 LNHDA, CDR2 SQIVND (reference sequence). Trimming stripped 9 bases from V and 9 bases from J, with 12 bases between. CDR3 sequence reads: CARVGSGEQFF. The CDR3 region has the DNA TGTGCCAGAGTAGGGTCGGGTGAGCAGTTCTTC.

V and J are TRBV7-9 and TRBJ2-1; tentatively, D is TRBD1 (5 bases). V lost 2 bases and J 5 bases, leaving 10 bases between the germline ends. This CDR3 has 14 amino acids. CDR1 and CDR2 from the germline V gene are SEHNR and FQNEAQ (reference sequence). For the CDR3, the DNA is TGTGCCAGCAGCTTAAGTAGGGGCCACAATGAGCAGTTCTTC. Translating it yields CASSLSRGHNEQFF.

The chain employs TRBV4-2 and TRBJ2-3, with 7 bases that match TRBD2. CDR3 length: 15 residues. CDR1 is LGHNA and CDR2 is YNFKEQ in the germline V gene. The J segment lost 4 bases and the V segment lost 0 bases, leaving 4 bases of the junction unmatched. CDR3 nucleotide sequence: TGTGCCAGCAGCCAAGAGGGGGGGGTTTCAGATACGCAGTATTTT. Its protein is CASSQEGGVSDTQYF.

This clone appeared once. J is TRBJ1-2 and V is TRBV5-1; D ambiguous. The germline CDR1 and CDR2 sequences are SGHRS and YFSETQ. The CDR3 spans 14 residues. The V and J ends lost 1 base and 0 bases respectively, with 7 bases between them. The CDR3 loop reads CASSLSPANYGYTF. CDR3 coding DNA: TGCGCCAGCAGCTTGTCCCCGGCTAACTATGGCTACACCTTC.

This clone was detected once. CDR3 sequence reads: CASSLIASVNEQFF. In DNA form, the CDR3 reads TGCGCCAGCAGCTTGATAGCTAGCGTGAATGAGCAGTTCTTC. The chain uses TRBV5-1 and TRBJ2-1; maybe TRBD2 (6 bases). This CDR3 spans 14 amino acids. Germline lookup yields CDR1 SGHRS and CDR2 YFSETQ. Trimming pared 1 base from V and 7 bases from J, leaving 12 bases between. The entire variable domain, with the rest obtained from reference TRBV5-1 and TRBJ2-1, is as follows: KAGVTQTPRYLIKTRGQQVTLSCSPISGHRSVSWYQQTPGQGLQFLFEYFSETQRNKGNFPGRFSGRQFSNSRSEMNVSTLELGDSALYLCASSLIASVNEQFFGPGTRLTVL.

The chain employs TRBV5-8 and TRBJ1-4, with 7 bases that match TRBD1. The CDR3 contains 15 residues. J gave up 6 bases and V 4 bases, and 9 bases lay outside the gene matches. Germline-derived CDR1 and CDR2 are SGHTS and YDEGEE. Here the CDR3 reads CASSQQTGKHEKLFF. DNA for the CDR3: TGTGCCAGCAGCCAACAGACAGGGAAACATGAAAAACTGTTTTTT. Variable domain in full (rest from reference TRBV5-8 and TRBJ1-4): EAGVTQSPTHLIKTRGQQATLRCSPISGHTSVYWYQQALGLGLQFLLWYDEGEERNRGNFPPRFSGRQFPNYSSELNVNALELEDSALYLCASSQQTGKHEKLFFGSGTQLSVL.

The gene calls are TRBV5-6 and TRBJ1-2, with 8 bases aligning to TRBD1. CDR3 length: 15 residues. Trimming at V came to 4 bases and at J to 4 bases, leaving 9 bases not matched to a gene. Germline lookup yields CDR1 SGHDT and CDR2 YYEEEE. CDR3 region: CASSRQGRRGYGYTF. The CDR3 DNA sequence: TGTGCCAGCAGCCGACAGGGGCGACGGGGCTATGGCTACACCTTC.

The chain joins TRBV19 to TRBJ2-1; no clear D. V was shortened by 5 bases and J by 1 base, with 9 bases between the two germline ends. The CDR3 length is 14 residues. Germline-derived CDR1 and CDR2 are LNHDA and SQIVND (reference sequence). The CDR3 region has the DNA TGTGCCAGTAGTGATCCTCCGTCCTACAATGAGCAGTTCTTC. Its protein product is CASSDPPSYNEQFF.

The chain uses TRBV10-3 and TRBJ2-7; tentative D call: TRBD1 (6 bases). Between the trimmed V and J ends, which lost 4 bases and 2 bases, there was a span of 12 bases. This CDR3 spans 14 amino acids. The germline V gene encodes CDR1 ENHRY and CDR2 SYGVKD. This CDR3 is CAISALGTTYEQYF. CDR3 in DNA: TGTGCCATCAGTGCCCTCGGGACAACCTACGAGCAGTACTTC.

The chain has TRBV12-1 and TRBJ2-2. TRBV12-1 is a listed pseudogene. The CDR3 is 14 residues long. Written as DNA, the CDR3 is TGTGCCAGCAGCTTTGCCTGGAACGCCGGGGAGCTGTTTTTT. It is translated as CASSFAWNAGELFF.

The rearrangement joins TRBV2 to TRBJ2-2, with D unclear. In germline, CDR1 is SNHLY, CDR2 FYNNEI. V lost 2 bases and J 0 bases, leaving 10 bases between the germline ends. The CDR3 consists of 16 residues. Here the CDR3 DNA reads TGTGCCAGCAGTGAACAGGCCCCCGCGAACACCGGGGAGCTGTTTTTT. Translation gives CASSEQAPANTGELFF.

V usage is TRBV6-1 and J usage is TRBJ1-6; D unresolved. Deletions cut 6 bases from V and 5 bases from J, with 5 bases between. From germline, CDR1 is MNHNS and CDR2 SASEGT. This CDR3 is built from 12 residues. The CDR3 coding sequence is TGTGCCAGCAGCGTTAATAATTCACCCCTCCACTTT. Translation: CASSVNNSPLHF.

Details on this clone: An end of the junction does not agree with germline; a read error may underlie this. This CDR3 is also generated by other DNA sequences in the sample. The CDR3 is CASSPDRGGWDTQYF. The CDR3 nucleotides are TGTGCTAGCAGTCCTGACAGGGGAGGGTGGGATACGCAGTATTTT. This chain links TRBV7-9 with TRBJ2-3, with a tentative D call TRBD1 (8 bases). This CDR3 comprises 15 residues. The V gene's germline CDR1 is SEHNR and CDR2 FQNEAQ (reference sequence).

This sequence joins TRBV2 and TRBJ2-7, with 9 bases identical to TRBD1. This CDR3 region has 13 residues. The junction had 3 bases not matched to a gene; V was cut back by 6 bases and J by 3 bases. Germline values: CDR1 SNHLY, CDR2 FYNNEI. CDR3 amino acids: CASRDRGGYEQYF. DNA for the CDR3: TGTGCCAGCAGGGACAGGGGAGGCTACGAGCAGTACTTC.

The sample holds a few counts of this clone. V is TRBV6-6 and J is TRBJ2-4, with a possible D match to TRBD1 (6 bases). Per germline, CDR1 MNHNY and CDR2 SVGAGI (reference sequence). There are 15 residues in the CDR3. V shed 0 bases and J shed 5 bases, with 11 bases lying between them. The DNA for the CDR3 is TGTGCCAGCAGTTACTCTAAGACAGGTCAAAACATTCAGTACTTC. Its translation: CASSYSKTGQNIQYF.

The V call is TRBV5-5, the J call TRBJ2-1; D is possibly TRBD1 (6 bases). The CDR3 spans 12 residues. The V end lost 0 bases, the J end lost 15 bases, and 13 bases lay between the germline ends. Germline loops: CDR1 SGHKS, CDR2 YYEKEE (reference sequence). The CDR3 spells CASSLDEGVTFF. CDR3 nucleotide sequence: TGTGCCAGCAGCTTGGACGAGGGGGTAACGTTCTTC.

The chain couples TRBV11-2 to TRBJ2-7; D unresolved. Trimming cost V 3 bases and J 3 bases, with 9 bases left between them. The germline V gene encodes CDR1 SGHAT and CDR2 FQNNGV. The CDR3 loop spans 13 amino acids. The CDR3 nucleotides read TGTGCCAGCAGCTTGAACGGTCGCTACGAGCAGTACTTC. It yields the protein CASSLNGRYEQYF.

The chain has TRBV7-2 and TRBJ2-3, with 7 bases aligning to TRBD2. CDR1 and CDR2 (germline): SGHTA, FQGNSA. J was trimmed by 2 bases and V by 5 bases; bases with no gene match: 7. This CDR3 has 15 amino acids. The CDR3 is CASSVAGVATDTQYF. In DNA form, the CDR3 reads TGTGCCAGCAGCGTGGCGGGGGTCGCCACAGATACGCAGTATTTT.

The chain links TRBV7-9 to TRBJ1-1; no definite D call. V was shortened by 6 bases and J by 7 bases, with 12 bases between the two germline ends. Germline V CDR1 and CDR2: SEHNR, FQNEAQ (reference sequence). This CDR3 comprises 12 residues. The CDR3 DNA is TGTGCCAGCAGACCGTACCGGGGTGAAGCTTTCTTT. Its protein is CASRPYRGEAFF.

The chain has TRBV4-1 and TRBJ1-3; D uncertain. V lost 1 base to trimming and J lost 8 bases, with 15 bases between them. Germline CDR1 is MGHRA and CDR2 is YSYEKL. The length of the CDR3 is 15 residues. The CDR3 here is CASSQGAGVGYTIYF. The CDR3 DNA reads TGCGCCAGCAGCCAAGGAGCCGGGGTGGGATACACCATATATTTT.

The chain links TRBV7-3 to TRBJ2-5; 9 bases align to TRBD1. The DNA end is more similar to TRBJ2-7, so the J call may be wrong. The CDR3 runs 13 residues. Germline CDR1 is SGHTA and CDR2 is FQGTGA. CDR3 in DNA: TGTGCCAGCAGCTTGACAGGGGGCTACGAGCAGTACTTC. Translating it yields CASSLTGGYEQYF.

The CDR3 DNA sequence: TGTGCCAGCGGGGGGGTATACGAGCAGTACTTC. This codes for CASGGVYEQYF. This chain uses TRBV6-1 with TRBJ2-7; the match to TRBD2 covers 7 bases. Germline CDR1 reads MNHNS; CDR2 reads SASEGT. Trimming took 8 bases from V and 4 from J; bases not matched to a gene: 2. The CDR3 runs to 11 residues.